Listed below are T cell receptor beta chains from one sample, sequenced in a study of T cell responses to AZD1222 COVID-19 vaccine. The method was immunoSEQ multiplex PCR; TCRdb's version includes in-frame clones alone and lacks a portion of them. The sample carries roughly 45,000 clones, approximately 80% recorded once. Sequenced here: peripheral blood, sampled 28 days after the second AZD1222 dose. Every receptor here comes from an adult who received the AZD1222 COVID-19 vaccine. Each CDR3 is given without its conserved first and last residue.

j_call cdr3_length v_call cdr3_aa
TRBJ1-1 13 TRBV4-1 ASSATRGGDTEAF
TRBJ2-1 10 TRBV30 AWSVIGNEQF
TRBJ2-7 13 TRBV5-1 ASSLWGARGDEQY
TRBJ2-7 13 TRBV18 ASSPSAGVAYEQY
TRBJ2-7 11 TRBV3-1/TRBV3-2 ASSQDRAYEQY
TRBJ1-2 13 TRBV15 ATSRVGGPDYGYT
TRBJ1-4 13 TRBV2 ASSETGTWNEKLF
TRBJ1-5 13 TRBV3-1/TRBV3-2 ASSQAGGSNQPQH
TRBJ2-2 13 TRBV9 ASSWARQNTGELF
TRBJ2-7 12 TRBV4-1 ASSQPRQGYEQY
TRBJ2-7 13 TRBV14 ASSQVGGYSYEQY
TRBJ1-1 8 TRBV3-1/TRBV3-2 ASGNTEAF
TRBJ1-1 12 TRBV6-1 ASSPAGGDTEAF
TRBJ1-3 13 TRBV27 ASSLFGGSGNTIY
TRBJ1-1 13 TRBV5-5 ASSLDFGTYTEAF
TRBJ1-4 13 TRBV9 ASSVGQGLGEKLF
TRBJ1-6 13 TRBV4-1 ASSQGARDSPPLH
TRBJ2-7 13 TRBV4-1 ASSHPGPVSYEQY
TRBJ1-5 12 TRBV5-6 ASSPGSSNQPQH
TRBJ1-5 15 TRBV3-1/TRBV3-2 ASSPRGGEFEDQPQH
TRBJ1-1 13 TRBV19 ASSTSGTRNTEAF
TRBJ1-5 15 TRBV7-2 ASSLARTGLNNQPQH
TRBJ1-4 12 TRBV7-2 ASSLAGTNEKLF
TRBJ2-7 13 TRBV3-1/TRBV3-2 ASSPGRGGVYEQY
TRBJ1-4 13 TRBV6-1 ASSEAGGSGEKLF
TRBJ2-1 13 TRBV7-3 ASSFDRGAYNEQF
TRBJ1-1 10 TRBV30 AWTPHNTEAF
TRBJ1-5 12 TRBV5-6 ASSRGAGNQPQH
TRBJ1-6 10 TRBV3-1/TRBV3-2 ATQGVQSPLH
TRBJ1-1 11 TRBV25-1 ASKTGGGTEAF
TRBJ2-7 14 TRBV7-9 ASSLIQGQGQNEQY
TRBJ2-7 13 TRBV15 ATSRGGQKTYEQY
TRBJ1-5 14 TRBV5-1 ASSLGDRALNQPQH
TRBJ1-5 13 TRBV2 ASSSDSGSNQPQH
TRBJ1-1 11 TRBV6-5 ASRDRSNTEAF
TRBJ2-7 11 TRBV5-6 ASSAGGTYEQY
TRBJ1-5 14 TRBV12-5 ASGLPRTARRQPQH
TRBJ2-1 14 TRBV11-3 ASSLGGQGGFNEQF
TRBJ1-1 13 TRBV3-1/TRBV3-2 ASSQEPKGYTEAF
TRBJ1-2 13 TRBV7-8 ASSLAASRSYGYT
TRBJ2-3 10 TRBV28 AIGRTTDTQY
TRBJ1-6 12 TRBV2 ASIPDRAGSPLH
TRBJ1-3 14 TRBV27 ASSYGGGTAGNTIY
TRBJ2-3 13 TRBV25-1 ASSDSGGSTDTQY
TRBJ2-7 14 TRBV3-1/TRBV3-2 ASSQKGGQVAHEQY
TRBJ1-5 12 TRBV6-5 ASSYMGTGQPQH